This T cell receptor beta chain was found in a study of blood T cell repertoires in COVID-19. Authors' analysis steps: Using reference gene primer amplification, nucleated cell counts were estimated. Here immunoSEQ multiplex PCR was the method, and the copy in TCRdb shows in-frame clones only, minus some. Clone size and the V and J calls come from that table; the DNA yielded D and trimming. The table lists 76,000 or so clones, roughly nine tenths of them singletons, with 17% in the top ten. Germline CDR1 and CDR2: SEHNR and FQNEAQ (reference sequence). V lost 7 bases to trimming and J lost 3 bases; unmatched junction nucleotides: 8. The CDR3 spans 14 residues.

J is TRBJ1-1 and V is TRBV7-9; 7 bases are shared with TRBD1. The sample comprised peripheral blood. This receptor was taken from a man older than 75 in a cohort sampled during active COVID-19. The CDR3 sequence is CASTPGRGDTEAFF. CDR3 DNA sequence: TGTGCCAGCACCCCAGGCAGGGGGGACACTGAAGCTTTCTTT.